In its sample, the clone carrying this T cell receptor (beta chain) was seen once. The V gene's germline CDR1 is KGHDR and CDR2 SFDVKD. V was shortened by 6 bases and J by 1 base, with 6 bases between the two germline ends. The CDR3 totals 13 residues. The data belong to a study of T cell responses to AZD1222 COVID-19 vaccine. Produced via immunoSEQ multiplex PCR; TCRdb's table is partial and in-frame only. Of over 95,000 clones listed, approximately 87% are singletons. The chain joins TRBV24-1 to TRBJ1-5, with a possible D match to TRBD1 (6 bases). The specimen was peripheral blood, collected on day 0 of AZD1222 vaccination. This clonotype was obtained from an adult in good health. The CDR3 reads CATSTGSNQPQHF. The CDR3 DNA sequence: TGTGCCACCAGTACAGGGAGCAATCAGCCCCAGCATTTT.